Below, one T cell receptor (beta chain) is given with its context. This record belongs to a study of CD8 T cells in Susac syndrome. RNA amounts of roughly 0.5 to 1 ug underwent reverse transcription with random hexamers. Each CDR3 protein is one row after TCRdb ran MiXCR on the immunoSEQ multiplex PCR reads. This sample has roughly 160,000 distinct CDR3 sequences, with about 96% found just once. CDR3 length: 14 amino acids. Trimming stripped 3 bases from V and 5 bases from J, with 11 bases between. The patients with Susac syndrome satisfied recently defined diagnostic criteria for either definite or probable disease. Both CD4+ and CD8+ T cells were negatively isolated, and TEMRA cells underwent FACS enrichment.

This clonotype was sampled from a human donor with Susac syndrome. Material: CD4+ T cells from PBMCs. The chain couples TRBV12-3 or TRBV12-4 to TRBJ2-1, with D unresolved. CDR3 sequence: CASSLSRANNEQFF. The CDR3 region has the DNA TGTGCCAGCAGTTTGTCTAGGGCGAACAATGAGCAGTTCTTC.